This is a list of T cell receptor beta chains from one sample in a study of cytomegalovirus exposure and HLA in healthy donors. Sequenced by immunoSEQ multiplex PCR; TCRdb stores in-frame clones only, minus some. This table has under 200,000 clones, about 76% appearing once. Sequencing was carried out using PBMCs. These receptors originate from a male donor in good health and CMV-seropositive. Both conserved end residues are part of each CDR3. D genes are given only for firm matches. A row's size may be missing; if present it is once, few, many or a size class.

CDR3nt: TGTGCCAGCAGCCCCTCGGGCGGGGGGGCCCTGAGCTCCTACAATGAGCAGTTCTTC
CDR3aa: CASSPSGGGALSSYNEQFF
d_gene: TRBD2
j_gene: TRBJ2-1
v_gene: TRBV7-3
abundance: -

CDR3nt: TGTGCCAGCAGCAAGTCCAACAGGGGTTCAGGGACTGAAGCTTTCTTT
CDR3aa: CASSKSNRGSGTEAFF
d_gene: -
j_gene: TRBJ1-1
v_gene: TRBV21-1
abundance: -

CDR3nt: TGTGCCTGGAGTGGAGCGGTTAACAATGAGCAGTTCTTC
CDR3aa: CAWSGAVNNEQFF
d_gene: -
j_gene: TRBJ2-1
v_gene: TRBV30
abundance: -

CDR3nt: TGTGCCAGCAGCTCTAGCGGGTTGACGTGGGGGGCCAACGTCCTGACTTTC
CDR3aa: CASSSSGLTWGANVLTF
d_gene: TRBD2
j_gene: TRBJ2-6
v_gene: TRBV5-6
abundance: few

CDR3nt: TGTGCCAGCTCACCAACTGGGGGCGGAGGCTACACCTTC
CDR3aa: CASSPTGGGGYTF
d_gene: -
j_gene: TRBJ1-2
v_gene: TRBV18
abundance: -

CDR3nt: TGTGCCAGCAGCTTAGTCATGGGAGAGGGTTCACCCCTCCACTTT
CDR3aa: CASSLVMGEGSPLHF
d_gene: -
j_gene: TRBJ1-6
v_gene: TRBV7-9
abundance: -

CDR3nt: TGTGCCAGCAGTGGCAGCTGGAGCTCCTACAATGAGCAGTTCTTC
CDR3aa: CASSGSWSSYNEQFF
d_gene: -
j_gene: TRBJ2-1
v_gene: TRBV6-1
abundance: few

CDR3nt: TGTGCCACCGGGAAGGGAAACACCATATATTTT
CDR3aa: CATGKGNTIYF
d_gene: -
j_gene: TRBJ1-3
v_gene: TRBV2
abundance: -

CDR3nt: TGTGCCAGCAGCTTTGGGGAGGACTACGAGCAGTACTTC
CDR3aa: CASSFGEDYEQYF
d_gene: -
j_gene: TRBJ2-7
v_gene: TRBV11-3
abundance: once

CDR3nt: TGTGCCAGCAGTCCTCAGGGTTTCGGGGAGCTGTTTTTT
CDR3aa: CASSPQGFGELFF
d_gene: -
j_gene: TRBJ2-2
v_gene: TRBV27
abundance: -

CDR3nt: TGTGCCAGCAGCACACAGGGGAACACTGAAGCTTTCTTT
CDR3aa: CASSTQGNTEAFF
d_gene: -
j_gene: TRBJ1-1
v_gene: TRBV7-6
abundance: -

CDR3nt: TGTGCCAGCAGTGTTTACAGGGCAGGGACTAATGAAAAACTGTTTTTT
CDR3aa: CASSVYRAGTNEKLFF
d_gene: -
j_gene: TRBJ1-4
v_gene: TRBV25-1
abundance: -

CDR3nt: TGTGCCAGTACGATCTACGCTAGCACAGATACGCAGTATTTT
CDR3aa: CASTIYASTDTQYF
d_gene: -
j_gene: TRBJ2-3
v_gene: TRBV19
abundance: -

CDR3nt: TGTGCCAGCAGTTTGTGGGCAGGGCCTCCGTGGGGCTACACCTTC
CDR3aa: CASSLWAGPPWGYTF
d_gene: -
j_gene: TRBJ1-2
v_gene: TRBV27
abundance: few

CDR3nt: TGTGCCACCAGCGGTCGGCTAGCGTTCAATGAGCAGTTCTTC
CDR3aa: CATSGRLAFNEQFF
d_gene: -
j_gene: TRBJ2-1
v_gene: TRBV15
abundance: once

CDR3nt: TGTGCCAGCAGCTTAGCGGGGTATAACAGGGGTAAATCACCCCTCCACTTT
CDR3aa: CASSLAGYNRGKSPLHF
d_gene: TRBD1
j_gene: TRBJ1-6
v_gene: TRBV7-8
abundance: -

CDR3nt: TGTGCCAGTAGTATCACTGCCGAGGGTCAGCCCCAGCATTTT
CDR3aa: CASSITAEGQPQHF
d_gene: -
j_gene: TRBJ1-5
v_gene: TRBV19
abundance: -

CDR3nt: TGTGCCTGGGGTCCCCGGGGGGACGAGCAGTACTTC
CDR3aa: CAWGPRGDEQYF
d_gene: TRBD2
j_gene: TRBJ2-7
v_gene: TRBV30
abundance: -

CDR3nt: TGTGCCAGTAGGGGACAGGGCCACACTGAAGCTTTCTTT
CDR3aa: CASRGQGHTEAFF
d_gene: TRBD1
j_gene: TRBJ1-1
v_gene: TRBV19
abundance: -

CDR3nt: TGTGCCTGGAGCCCGGCGGGCACTGAAGCTTTCTTT
CDR3aa: CAWSPAGTEAFF
d_gene: -
j_gene: TRBJ1-1
v_gene: TRBV30
abundance: few

CDR3nt: TGTGCCAGTAGCACCGCGGGGGTAGGCACTGAAGCTTTCTTT
CDR3aa: CASSTAGVGTEAFF
d_gene: -
j_gene: TRBJ1-1
v_gene: TRBV19
abundance: -

CDR3nt: TGCAGCGCTGGGGGGCCTAGCGGGGGGTCCTACACCGGGGAGCTGTTTTTT
CDR3aa: CSAGGPSGGSYTGELFF
d_gene: TRBD2
j_gene: TRBJ2-2
v_gene: TRBV29-1
abundance: -

CDR3nt: TGTGCCAGCAGTTTATCGTGGCGGAGCGGCCCCGGGGAGCTGTTTTTT
CDR3aa: CASSLSWRSGPGELFF
d_gene: -
j_gene: TRBJ2-2
v_gene: TRBV27
abundance: once

CDR3nt: TGTGCCAGCAGCTCAGGGACAGGACCCTACGAGCAGTACTTC
CDR3aa: CASSSGTGPYEQYF
d_gene: TRBD1
j_gene: TRBJ2-7
v_gene: TRBV7-9
abundance: -